This entry describes one T cell receptor (beta chain). The data were obtained in a study of T cell changes during pregnancy in multiple sclerosis. From germline, CDR1 is LNHDA and CDR2 SQIVND (reference sequence). The J segment lost 6 bases and the V segment lost 8 bases, leaving 10 bases of the junction unmatched. The CDR3 contains 14 residues. Assay: immunoSEQ multiplex PCR; the TCRdb copy retains only in-frame clones and omits some. The profile shows around 80,000 clones, roughly 94% of them singletons. V gene TRBV19 combines with J gene TRBJ1-1, with 9 bases aligning to TRBD1. This clonotype was sampled from a female donor in good health, enrolled as a control in a pregnancy study. The specimen comprised peripheral blood, sampled in the second trimester of pregnancy. CDR3 region: CASCYPGQGAEAFF. DNA of the CDR3: TGTGCCAGTTGTTATCCGGGACAGGGCGCTGAAGCTTTCTTT.